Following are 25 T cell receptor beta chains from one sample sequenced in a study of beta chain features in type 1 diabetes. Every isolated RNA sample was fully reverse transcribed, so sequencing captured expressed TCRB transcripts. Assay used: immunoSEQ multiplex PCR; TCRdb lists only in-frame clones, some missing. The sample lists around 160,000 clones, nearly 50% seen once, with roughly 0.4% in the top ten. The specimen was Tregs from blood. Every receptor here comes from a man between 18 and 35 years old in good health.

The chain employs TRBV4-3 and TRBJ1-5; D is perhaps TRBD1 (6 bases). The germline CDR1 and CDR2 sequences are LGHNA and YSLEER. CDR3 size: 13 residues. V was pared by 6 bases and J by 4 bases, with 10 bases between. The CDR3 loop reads CASSGQLNQPQHF. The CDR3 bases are TGCGCCAGCAGTGGACAGCTGAATCAGCCCCAGCATTTT.

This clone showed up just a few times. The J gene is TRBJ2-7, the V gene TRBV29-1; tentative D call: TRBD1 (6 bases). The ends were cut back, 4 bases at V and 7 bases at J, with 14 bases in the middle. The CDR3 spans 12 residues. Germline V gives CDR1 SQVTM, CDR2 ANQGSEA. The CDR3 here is CSVAVTGREQYF. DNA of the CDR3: TGCAGCGTTGCAGTAACAGGGAGAGAGCAGTACTTC.

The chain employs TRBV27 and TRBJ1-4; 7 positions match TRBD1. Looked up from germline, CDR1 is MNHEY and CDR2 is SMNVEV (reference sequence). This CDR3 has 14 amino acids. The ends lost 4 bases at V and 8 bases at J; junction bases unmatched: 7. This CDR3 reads CASSSRQGWEKLFF. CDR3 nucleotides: TGTGCCAGCAGTTCCCGACAGGGTTGGGAAAAACTGTTTTTT.

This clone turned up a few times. In DNA form, the CDR3 reads TGTGCCAGCAGCCCGGGGGGCGCCTACGAGCAGTACTTC. Its protein is CASSPGGAYEQYF. The V gene is TRBV14, the J gene TRBJ2-7; a possible D gene is TRBD2 (7 bases). V lost 4 bases and J lost 2, with 9 bases in between. Per the germline V gene, CDR1 is SGHDN and CDR2 is FVKESK. This CDR3 spans 13 amino acids.

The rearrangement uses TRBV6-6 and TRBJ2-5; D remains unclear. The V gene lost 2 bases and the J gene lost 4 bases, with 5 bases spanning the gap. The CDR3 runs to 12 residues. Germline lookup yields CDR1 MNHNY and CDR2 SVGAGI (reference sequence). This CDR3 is CASSYAVETQYF. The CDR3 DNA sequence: TGTGCCAGCAGTTACGCGGTAGAGACCCAGTACTTC.

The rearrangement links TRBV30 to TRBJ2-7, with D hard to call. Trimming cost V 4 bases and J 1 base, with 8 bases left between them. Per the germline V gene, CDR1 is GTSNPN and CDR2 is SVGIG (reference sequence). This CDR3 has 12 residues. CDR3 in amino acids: CAWMRGSYEQYF. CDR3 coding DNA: TGTGCCTGGATGAGAGGTTCCTACGAGCAGTACTTC. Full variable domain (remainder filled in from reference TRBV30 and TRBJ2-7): SQTIHQWPATLVQPVGSPLSLECTVEGTSNPNLYWYRQAAGRGLQLLFYSVGIGQISSEVPQNLSASRPQDRQFILSSKKLLLSDSGFYLCAWMRGSYEQYFGPGTRLTVT.

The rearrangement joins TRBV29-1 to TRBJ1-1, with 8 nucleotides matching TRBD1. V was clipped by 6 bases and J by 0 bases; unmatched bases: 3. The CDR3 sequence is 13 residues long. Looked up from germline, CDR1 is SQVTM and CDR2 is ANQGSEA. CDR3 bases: TGCAGCGTGAAGGGACAGGTGAACACTGAAGCTTTCTTT. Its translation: CSVKGQVNTEAFF. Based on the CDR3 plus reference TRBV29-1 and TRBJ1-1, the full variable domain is SAVISQKPSRDICQRGTSLTIQCQVDSQVTMMFWYRQQPGQSLTLIATANQGSEATYESGFVIDKFPISRPNLTFSTLTVSNMSPEDSSIYLCSVKGQVNTEAFFGQGTRLTVV.

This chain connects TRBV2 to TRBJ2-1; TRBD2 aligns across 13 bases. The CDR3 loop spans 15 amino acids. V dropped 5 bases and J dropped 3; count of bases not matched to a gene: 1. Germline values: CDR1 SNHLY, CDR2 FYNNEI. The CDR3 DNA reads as TGTGCCAGCAGTCGGACTAGCGGGGGCTACAATGAGCAGTTCTTC. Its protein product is CASSRTSGGYNEQFF.

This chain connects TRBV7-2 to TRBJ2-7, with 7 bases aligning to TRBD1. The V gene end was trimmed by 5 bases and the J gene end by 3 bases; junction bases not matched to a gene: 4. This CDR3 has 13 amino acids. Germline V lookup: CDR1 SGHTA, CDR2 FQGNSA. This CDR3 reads CASSKDRYYEQYF. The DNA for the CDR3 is TGTGCCAGCAGCAAGGACAGGTACTACGAGCAGTACTTC.

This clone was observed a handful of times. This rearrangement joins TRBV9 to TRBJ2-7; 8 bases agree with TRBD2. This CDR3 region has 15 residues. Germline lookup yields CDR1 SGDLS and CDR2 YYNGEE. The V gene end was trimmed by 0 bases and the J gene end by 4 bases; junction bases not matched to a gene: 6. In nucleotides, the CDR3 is TGTGCCAGCAGCGTAGACCCAGCGGGAGTGTACGAGCAGTACTTC. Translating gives CASSVDPAGVYEQYF.

This CDR3 reads CASSLAGITGNEQFF. Written as DNA, the CDR3 is TGCGCCAGCAGCTTGGCCGGAATAACAGGCAATGAGCAGTTCTTC. The genes are TRBV5-1 and TRBJ2-1; perhaps TRBD1 as D (5 bases). There are 15 residues in the CDR3. The germline V gene encodes CDR1 SGHRS and CDR2 YFSETQ. V was cut by 0 bases and J by 6 bases, with 13 bases left in between.

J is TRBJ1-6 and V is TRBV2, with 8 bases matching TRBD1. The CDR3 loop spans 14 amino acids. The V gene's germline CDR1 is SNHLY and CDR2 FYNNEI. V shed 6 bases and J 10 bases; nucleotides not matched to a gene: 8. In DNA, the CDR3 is TGTGCCAGCAGGGACGACAGGGGCTCCTCACCCCTCCACTTT. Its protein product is CASRDDRGSSPLHF.

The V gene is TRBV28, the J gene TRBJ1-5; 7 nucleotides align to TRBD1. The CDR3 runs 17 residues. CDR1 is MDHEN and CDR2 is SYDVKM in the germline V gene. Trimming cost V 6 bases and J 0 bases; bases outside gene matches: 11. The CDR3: CASSSDSGTDSNQPQHF. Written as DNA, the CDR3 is TGTGCCAGCAGCTCGGACTCCGGGACAGATAGCAATCAGCCCCAGCATTTT.

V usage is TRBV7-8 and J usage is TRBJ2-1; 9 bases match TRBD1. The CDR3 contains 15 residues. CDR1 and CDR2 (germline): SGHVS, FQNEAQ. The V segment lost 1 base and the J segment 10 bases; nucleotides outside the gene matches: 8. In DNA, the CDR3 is TGTGCCAGCAGCTTAGTGGGACAGGGAGGTCAGGAGCAGTTCTTC. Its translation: CASSLVGQGGQEQFF.

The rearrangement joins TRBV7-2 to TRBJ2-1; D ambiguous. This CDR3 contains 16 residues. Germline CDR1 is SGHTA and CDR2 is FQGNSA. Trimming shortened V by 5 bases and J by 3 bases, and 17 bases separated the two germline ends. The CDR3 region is CASSPIASSYYNEQFF. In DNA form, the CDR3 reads TGTGCCAGCAGCCCAATTGCTAGTTCCTACTACAATGAGCAGTTCTTC.

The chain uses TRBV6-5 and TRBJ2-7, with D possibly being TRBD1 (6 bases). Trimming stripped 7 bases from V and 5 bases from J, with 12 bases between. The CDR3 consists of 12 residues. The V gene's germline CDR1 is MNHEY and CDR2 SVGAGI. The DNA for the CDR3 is TGTGCCAGCAAGGGGGACGGCAACGAGCAGTACTTC. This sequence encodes CASKGDGNEQYF.

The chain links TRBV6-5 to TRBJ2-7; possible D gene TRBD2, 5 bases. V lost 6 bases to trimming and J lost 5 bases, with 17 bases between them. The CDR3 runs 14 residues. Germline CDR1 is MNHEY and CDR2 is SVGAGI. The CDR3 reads CASRRVGGSHEQYF. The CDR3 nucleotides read TGTGCCAGCAGACGGGTGGGCGGGTCCCACGAGCAGTACTTC.

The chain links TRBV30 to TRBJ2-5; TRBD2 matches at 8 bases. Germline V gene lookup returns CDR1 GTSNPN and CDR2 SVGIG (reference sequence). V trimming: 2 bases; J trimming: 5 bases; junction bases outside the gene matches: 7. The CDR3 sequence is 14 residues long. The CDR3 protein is CAWSPGGRRETQYF. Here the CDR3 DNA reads TGTGCCTGGAGTCCGGGGGGGCGTAGGGAGACCCAGTACTTC.

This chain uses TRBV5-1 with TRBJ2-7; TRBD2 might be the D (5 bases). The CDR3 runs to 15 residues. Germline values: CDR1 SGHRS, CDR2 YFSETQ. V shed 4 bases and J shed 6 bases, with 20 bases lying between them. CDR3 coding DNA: TGCGCCAGCAGCCGGGGAACAGCACCTGAGGGCGAGCAGTACTTC. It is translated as CASSRGTAPEGEQYF.

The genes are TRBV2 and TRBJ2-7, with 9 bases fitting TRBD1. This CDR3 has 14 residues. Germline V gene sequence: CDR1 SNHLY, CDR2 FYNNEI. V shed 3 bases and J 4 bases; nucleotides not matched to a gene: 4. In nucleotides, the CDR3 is TGTGCCAGCAGTGATGACAGGGGGAGTTACGAGCAGTACTTC. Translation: CASSDDRGSYEQYF.

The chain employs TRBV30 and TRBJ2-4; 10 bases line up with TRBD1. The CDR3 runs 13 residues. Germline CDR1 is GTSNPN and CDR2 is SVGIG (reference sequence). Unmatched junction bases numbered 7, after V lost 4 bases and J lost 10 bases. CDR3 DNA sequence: TGTGCCTGGACCACCGGGACAGGGGAGATTCAGTACTTC. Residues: CAWTTGTGEIQYF. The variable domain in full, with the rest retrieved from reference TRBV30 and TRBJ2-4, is SQTIHQWPATLVQPVGSPLSLECTVEGTSNPNLYWYRQAAGRGLQLLFYSVGIGQISSEVPQNLSASRPQDRQFILSSKKLLLSDSGFYLCAWTTGTGEIQYFGAGTRLSVL.

DNA for the CDR3: TGTGCAAGTCGCTTAGTTAACGGATGGGCCCTGAATAATGAAAAACTGTTTTTT. This encodes CASRLVNGWALNNEKLFF. This chain connects TRBV12-2 to TRBJ1-4; TRBD1, the table's D call, was not compared with the DNA. TRBV12-2 corresponds to a pseudogene. The CDR3 consists of 18 residues.

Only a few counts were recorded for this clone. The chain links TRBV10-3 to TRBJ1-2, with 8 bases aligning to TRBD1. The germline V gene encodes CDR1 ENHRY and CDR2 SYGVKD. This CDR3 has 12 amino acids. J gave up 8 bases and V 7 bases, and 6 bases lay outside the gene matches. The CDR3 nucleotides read TGTGCCATCACAATACAGGGGGGAGGCTACACCTTC. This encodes CAITIQGGGYTF.

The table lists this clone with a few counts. CDR3 sequence (DNA): TGTGCCAGCAGCCATGACAGTAGCTTCTACGAGCAGTACTTC. It codes for CASSHDSSFYEQYF. The gene calls are TRBV7-2 and TRBJ2-7, with D possibly being TRBD1 (5 bases). CDR3 length: 14 amino acids. V lost 5 bases to trimming and J lost 3 bases, with 14 bases between them. Germline CDR1 is SGHTA and CDR2 is FQGNSA.

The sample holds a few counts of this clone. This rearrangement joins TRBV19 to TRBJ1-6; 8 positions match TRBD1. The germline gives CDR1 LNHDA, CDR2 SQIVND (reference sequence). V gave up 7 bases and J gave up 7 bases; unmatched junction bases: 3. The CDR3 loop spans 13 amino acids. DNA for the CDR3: TGTGCCAGTACCCGGACAGGGAATTCACCCCTCCACTTT. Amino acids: CASTRTGNSPLHF.